The 8 T cell receptor beta chains below come from one sample, sequenced in a study of shared clonotypes between healthy human individuals. Clones were read by immunoSEQ multiplex PCR, and TCRdb kept only the in-frame ones, dropping some. Here the sample spans roughly 2,300,000 clones, approximately 90% being singletons. The specimen was naive CD4+ T cells from PBMCs. Described subset: CD45RA+ positively selected. Receptors were obtained from a man aged 18 to 29 in good health. Some clones in this sample may be carry-over from other donors' samples.

The rearrangement uses TRBV5-5 and TRBJ2-7; tentatively, D is TRBD2 (5 bases). Germline V gene lookup returns CDR1 SGHKS and CDR2 YYEKEE (reference sequence). The V and J ends lost 2 bases and 2 bases respectively, with 11 bases between them. The CDR3 covers 14 residues. CDR3 coding DNA: TGTGCCAGCAGCTTAGGACTTCTGACCTACGAGCAGTACTTC. Translation gives CASSLGLLTYEQYF.

V gene TRBV2 combines with J gene TRBJ2-2; 8 bases agree with TRBD2. Trimming cost V 4 bases and J 3 bases; bases outside gene matches: 4. The length of the CDR3 is 15 residues. Germline CDR1 SNHLY, CDR2 FYNNEI. CDR3 amino acids: CASSALAADTGELFF. In DNA, the CDR3 is TGTGCCAGCAGTGCACTAGCGGCTGACACCGGGGAGCTGTTTTTT.

This chain links TRBV7-9 with TRBJ2-7; D might be TRBD1 or TRBD2, each matching 5 bases. V was pared by 5 bases and J by 3 bases, with 17 bases between. The germline V gene has CDR1 SEHNR and CDR2 FQNEAQ (reference sequence). The CDR3 extends over 15 amino acids. Written as DNA, the CDR3 is TGTGCCAGCAGCCTTGGGACGGGCCCGTACTACGAGCAGTACTTC. Translation: CASSLGTGPYYEQYF.

This chain uses TRBV19 with TRBJ1-2, with 11 bases fitting TRBD1. This CDR3 region has 14 residues. The germline CDR1 and CDR2 sequences are LNHDA and SQIVND (reference sequence). After removal of 5 bases from V and 6 bases from J, the junction contained 5 bases not matched to a gene. This chain's CDR3 is CASSPDRGHNGYTF. The DNA of the CDR3 is TGTGCCAGTAGTCCGGACAGGGGGCATAATGGCTACACCTTC.

The genes are TRBV18 and TRBJ2-4; D is possibly TRBD2 (5 bases). CDR3 length: 14 amino acids. Germline CDR1 and CDR2: KGHSH and LQKENI. The V gene lost 0 bases and the J gene lost 8 bases, with 11 bases spanning the gap. The CDR3 nucleotides read TGTGCCAGCTCACCACCGGGAGTGAGGGACATTCAGTACTTC. Protein sequence: CASSPPGVRDIQYF.

The genes are TRBV4-2 and TRBJ2-3, with 11 bases aligning to TRBD2. CDR1 is LGHNA, CDR2 YNFKEQ, per germline. The trim removed 0 bases at V and 0 bases at J, leaving 8 bases unmatched. The CDR3 runs 19 residues. The CDR3 DNA follows: TGTGCCAGCAGCCAAGAAGGAGTGGCTAGCGGGAGGAGCACAGATACGCAGTATTTT. This sequence encodes CASSQEGVASGRSTDTQYF.

The chain is built from TRBV10-3 and TRBJ2-3, with D perhaps matching TRBD2 (7 bases). Trimming left V 11 bases short and J 2 bases short, with 20 bases between. This CDR3 contains 15 residues. Germline values: CDR1 ENHRY, CDR2 SYGVKD. As DNA, the CDR3 is TGTGCCTCGGCTACAGGGAGGGGGTCCACAGATACGCAGTATTTT. Its translation: CASATGRGSTDTQYF.

The V and J genes are TRBV28 and TRBJ2-5, with 9 bases that match TRBD1. In germline, CDR1 is MDHEN, CDR2 SYDVKM. V trimming: 6 bases; J trimming: 5 bases; junction bases outside the gene matches: 10. This CDR3 region has 15 residues. This CDR3 reads CASSVTGGRWETQYF. The CDR3 DNA reads as TGTGCCAGCAGCGTGACAGGGGGGAGGTGGGAGACCCAGTACTTC.